Reported below is one T cell receptor beta chain. This sample was taken from a study of blood T cell repertoires in COVID-19. On the study more broadly: There were acute and convalescent COVID-19 samples, and they came from the United States, Italy and Spain. From T cells, B-cell-depleted T cells, or PBMCs came the material, which was cDNA or gDNA.

Source study methods: For nucleated cells, counts were estimated from reference gene primer amplification. Generated by immunoSEQ multiplex PCR, the TCRdb table keeps only in-frame clones and is missing some. V, J and clone size were drawn from that table, and D and trimming were deduced from the DNA. The table records 90,000 to 95,000 clones, approximately 86% of them present only once. The ends were cut back, 0 bases at V and 2 bases at J, with 10 bases in the middle. CDR1 and CDR2 from the germline V gene are SQVTM and ANQGSEA. CDR3 length equals 14 residues. This chain links TRBV29-1 with TRBJ1-1, with D tentatively TRBD1 (5 bases). Source material: peripheral blood. The sequence came from a woman aged 70-85 years with acute or convalescent COVID-19. This CDR3 is CSVEDSGGNTEAFF. DNA for the CDR3: TGCAGCGTTGAAGACTCCGGGGGAAACACTGAAGCTTTCTTT.